One and the same sample provided the 16 T cell receptor beta chains below, sequenced in a study of T-cell reconstitution after alpha-beta-depleted transplantation in children. Unique molecular identifiers were used to barcode this TCRbeta library. One entry per CDR3 protein results from TCRdb running MiXCR on the PCR reads. The top ten hold 0.65% to 0.9% of the sample, which has 700,000 or so distinct CDR3 sequences, around 13% seen once. The material was PBMCs, obtained before TCRalphabeta/CD19-depleted stem cell transplant. Every receptor here comes from a girl aged 2-10 years with congenital amegakaryocytic thrombocytopenia, due to receive a stem cell transplant.

V gene TRBV7-7 combines with J gene TRBJ2-7; 9 nucleotides match TRBD2. The CDR3 covers 13 residues. Germline V gene data show CDR1 as SSHAT and CDR2 as FNYEAQ (reference sequence). V lost 0 bases to trimming and J lost 6 bases; unmatched junction nucleotides: 0. The CDR3 sequence: CASSLATSGEQYF. In DNA form, the CDR3 reads TGTGCCAGCAGCTTAGCGACTAGCGGCGAGCAGTACTTC.

This clonotype has only a few counts. Mismatch with germline at one junction end may stem from a read error. The chain links TRBV20-1 to TRBJ2-7, with D possibly TRBD2 on 6 matching bases. Germline assignment: CDR1 DFQATT and CDR2 SNEGSKA (reference sequence). The CDR3 has 16 amino acids. CDR3 region: CCARSRWDSLASEQYF. In DNA form, the CDR3 reads TGCTGTGCTAGATCAAGGTGGGACTCGCTGGCCTCCGAGCAGTACTTC.

This clonotype has ten or more counts. The chain's CDR3 is CASTGQMNTGELFF. Written as DNA, the CDR3 is TGCGCCAGCACCGGACAGATGAACACCGGGGAGCTGTTTTTT. The chain joins TRBV5-1 to TRBJ2-2; a possible D gene is TRBD1 (6 bases). The V gene's germline CDR1 is SGHRS and CDR2 YFSETQ. The CDR3 runs 14 residues. V shed 6 bases and J shed 1 base, with 10 bases lying between them.

The chain joins TRBV5-1 to TRBJ2-2, with D possibly TRBD2 on 6 matching bases. Trimming stripped 3 bases from V and 3 bases from J, with 15 bases between. Germline loops: CDR1 SGHRS, CDR2 YFSETQ. This CDR3 has 16 amino acids. The CDR3 spells CASSYPGVGDTGELFF. The CDR3 bases are TGCGCCAGCAGCTACCCGGGAGTTGGGGACACCGGGGAGCTGTTTTTT.

This clonotype was seen many times. V gene TRBV5-1 combines with J gene TRBJ1-1, with D unresolved. Per germline, CDR1 SGHRS and CDR2 YFSETQ. The CDR3 extends over 13 amino acids. Trimming shortened V by 0 bases and J by 4 bases, and 7 bases separated the two germline ends. The CDR3 here is CASSLEVGTEAFF. CDR3 nucleotide sequence: TGCGCCAGCAGCTTGGAAGTGGGCACTGAAGCTTTCTTT.

This clonotype was counted a few times. The rearrangement links TRBV5-6 to TRBJ2-7; D gene unclear. This CDR3 is built from 14 residues. Germline V lookup: CDR1 SGHDT, CDR2 YYEEEE. Trimming stripped 4 bases from V and 0 bases from J, with 11 bases between. The CDR3 is CASSRTTFSYEQYF. CDR3 in DNA: TGTGCCAGCAGCCGTACTACATTCTCCTACGAGCAGTACTTC.

This clonotype was counted many times. The CDR3 is CSARDLRTGGAEQYF. CDR3 nucleotides: TGCAGTGCTAGAGATCTTAGGACAGGGGGCGCCGAGCAGTACTTC. The chain carries TRBV20-1 and TRBJ2-7, with 11 bases aligning to TRBD1. Trimming at V came to 0 bases and at J to 6 bases, leaving 7 bases not matched to a gene. The germline V gene encodes CDR1 DFQATT and CDR2 SNEGSKA (reference sequence). CDR3 length equals 15 residues.

There are many counts of this clonotype. This sequence joins TRBV20-1 and TRBJ2-1; weak D call: TRBD1 (5 bases). CDR3 length equals 16 residues. The ends were cut back, 3 bases at V and 4 bases at J, with 19 bases in the middle. From germline, CDR1 is DFQATT and CDR2 SNEGSKA (reference sequence). CDR3 nucleotide sequence: TGCAGTGCTAGGGGGCGCGAACCCCAAATATACAATGAGCAGTTCTTC. It codes for CSARGREPQIYNEQFF.

The V gene is TRBV19, the J gene TRBJ1-6, with 8 bases that match TRBD1. Germline assignment: CDR1 LNHDA and CDR2 SQIVND (reference sequence). J lost 14 bases, V lost 6 bases, and 12 bases had no gene match. The length of the CDR3 is 14 residues. The CDR3 reads CASSPDRGTYTLHF. CDR3 in DNA: TGTGCCAGTAGCCCTGACAGGGGAACATACACCCTCCACTTT. Full variable domain (rest looked up from reference TRBV19 and TRBJ1-6): DGGITQSPKYLFRKEGQNVTLSCEQNLNHDAMYWYRQDPGQGLRLIYYSQIVNDFQKGDIAEGYSVSREKKESFPLTVTSAQKNPTAFYLCASSPDRGTYTLHFGNGTRLTVT.

In this sample, this clonotype turned up many times. This chain connects TRBV20-1 to TRBJ1-2; maybe TRBD1 (5 bases). Per germline, CDR1 DFQATT and CDR2 SNEGSKA (reference sequence). With 0 bases removed from V and 3 bases from J, the gap between germline ends came to 14 bases. The CDR3 length is 15 residues. The CDR3 reads CSARDSGRADYGYTF. Written as DNA, the CDR3 is TGCAGTGCTAGAGATTCTGGCAGGGCTGACTATGGCTACACCTTC.

The V call is TRBV3-1, the J call TRBJ2-1, with a tentative D call TRBD2 (5 bases). Germline V gene sequence: CDR1 LGHDT, CDR2 YNNKEL (reference sequence). There are 17 residues in the CDR3. Trimming cost V 2 bases and J 4 bases, with 18 bases left between them. The CDR3 DNA is TGTGCCAGCAGCCAACCTCTTAGCGCTTCCATTTACAATGAGCAGTTCTTC. Encoded protein: CASSQPLSASIYNEQFF.

The chain joins TRBV25-1 to TRBJ1-5, with a tentative D call TRBD1 (5 bases). V was pared by 5 bases and J by 0 bases, with 23 bases between. This CDR3 is 19 amino acids long. Germline CDR1 reads MGHDK; CDR2 reads SYGVNS. CDR3 nucleotide sequence: TGTGCCAGCAGTTCCCCCCGGGGCAGGCCCCAATATAGCAATCAGCCCCAGCATTTT. This gives the protein CASSSPRGRPQYSNQPQHF. Variable domain in full (rest from reference TRBV25-1 and TRBJ1-5): EADIYQTPRYLVIGTGKKITLECSQTMGHDKMYWYQQDPGMELHLIHYSYGVNSTEKGDLSSESTVSRIRTEHFPLTLESARPSHTSQYLCASSSPRGRPQYSNQPQHFGDGTRLSIL.

V is TRBV20-1 and J is TRBJ2-7; TRBD2 agrees at 10 bases. Losses at the gene ends were 3 bases for V and 5 bases for J; bases not matched to a gene: 7. This CDR3 region has 14 residues. The germline V gene has CDR1 DFQATT and CDR2 SNEGSKA (reference sequence). The CDR3 DNA follows: TGCAGTGCTAGTGAGAGCGGGAGGGTAAACGAGCAGTACTTC. As protein: CSASESGRVNEQYF.

In its sample, this clonotype was seen many times. The gene calls are TRBV3-1 and TRBJ2-1; 7 bases align to TRBD2. This CDR3 has 16 amino acids. Unmatched junction bases numbered 5, after V lost 1 base and J lost 2 bases. Germline assignment: CDR1 LGHDT and CDR2 YNNKEL (reference sequence). CDR3 sequence reads: CASSQASGRTYNEQFF. The CDR3 region has the DNA TGTGCCAGCAGCCAAGCTAGCGGAAGAACCTACAATGAGCAGTTCTTC.

This clonotype was observed a few times. This sequence joins TRBV12-3 or TRBV12-4 and TRBJ2-5; a possible D gene is TRBD2 (6 bases). The ends were cut back, 5 bases at V and 4 bases at J, with 17 bases in the middle. The CDR3 has 15 residues. The CDR3 spells CASSNLGAGLETQYF. The DNA for the CDR3 is TGTGCCAGCAGTAACCTAGGGGCGGGGTTAGAGACCCAGTACTTC.

This clonotype was seen repeatedly, ten times or more. J is TRBJ2-1 and V is TRBV12-3 or TRBV12-4; no clear D. V was clipped by 3 bases and J by 8 bases, with 11 bases between them. The CDR3 totals 13 residues. Written as DNA, the CDR3 is TGTGCCAGCAGTTTGGGTAGTCTATATGAGCAGTTCTTC. Protein: CASSLGSLYEQFF.